The entry that follows covers one T cell receptor (beta chain) sequence. What antigen it recognizes has not been identified. There are no base qualities to consult, and no much larger clone falls within one base. This entry comes from a study of T cells in Graves' hyperthyroidism and ophthalmopathy (dated by TCRdb to about 2019). With respect to the entire study: Peripheral blood samples were taken at initial diagnosis, before any treatment was given. TCR Vbeta CDR3 sequencing of approximately 140 peripheral blood samples (43 ophthalmopathy, 75 to 80 hyperthyroidism and roughly 17 progressor patients) is reported in the paper. The approximately 100 discovery patients were divided at random into training and test sets in a 7:3 ratio. The study also compared thyroid tissue and blood T-cell repertoires from five or six Graves' hyperthyroidism patients. TCR V-J signatures able to tell the groups apart were searched for in a discovery cohort of 100 patients, of whom about 40 had Graves' ophthalmopathy and around 56 had stable Graves' hyperthyroidism. Once sampling was done, hyperthyroidism patients were given methimazole at a starting dose of 30 mg daily, whereas ophthalmopathy patients were given high-dose intravenous methylprednisolone. Prospective prediction of ophthalmopathy was tested in an independent validation cohort consisting of 18 to 20 hyperthyroidism patients and some 17 patients who later progressed to ophthalmopathy.

The study at large found these results: Most expanded thyroid clonotypes (frequency above 0.001) were also found in blood, which suggests that blood repertoires may mirror thyroid immune responses. In validation, the model predicted progression to ophthalmopathy a median of about 5.9 months before onset, with roughly 70% sensitivity and 72.22% specificity. No statistical method was used to fix the sample size in advance, and group allocation was not hidden from the investigators. A 13 V-J signature model separated ophthalmopathy from stable hyperthyroidism, with about 90% sensitivity and 81% to 83% specificity in cross-validation and 80%/75% in testing.

In the ophthalmopathy patients, disease was moderately to severely active, with a Clinical Activity Score of 3 or more, a NOSPECS grade of 4 or more, and a duration of less than 3 months. The study excluded patients with uncontrolled infections, other autoimmune diseases, pregnancy or lactation. Diagnoses were established on the basis of clinical symptoms, serum thyroxine and TRAb, thyroid ultrasound, and orbital computed tomography. PBMCs were isolated from approximately 10 ml of fresh peripheral blood by Ficoll-Paque density gradient centrifugation. Total RNA was extracted using Trizol reagent, and RNA quality was assessed on an Agilent 2100 Bioanalyzer. The TCR beta CDR3 regions were amplified from RNA transcripts. A first-round RT-PCR of the TCR CDR3 used the HTBI primer set with the Qiagen OneStep RT-PCR kit. The libraries were constructed in a second round of multiplex PCR and then size-selected and purified. The libraries were sequenced on an Illumina HiSeq2000 using paired-end 100 bp reads. The study's processing was this. Raw data were processed with SOAPnuke, discarding reads with adapters, uncalled bases, mean Phred below 15, or no exact constant-primer or identifier match. COPE v1.2.5 was used to merge the high-quality paired reads, and each unique nucleotide sequence was defined as a clonotype. Clonotypes were aligned to IMGT TRBV, TRBD and TRBJ reference segments using MiTCR v1.1. The analysis was restricted to V-J combinations with a frequency above 0.0001, which together covered 99.2% of the repertoires. A TCS score was defined as the ratio between F50 (clonal expansion) and ExV (chaos), using BLOSUM62-based TCRdist between CDR3 peptides within each V-J. Welch's t-statistics and random forest reduced fewer than 600 V-J features to 13, which were used in a naive Bayes classifier (R e1071). TCRdb reprocessed the public reads (quality trimming at Q25 with fastp, clone calling with MiXCR) and kept in-frame beta chains. Each CDR3 protein gets just one entry, which takes the most common genes and DNA from the rows behind it. V and J calls and clone size were set by TCRdb, not the authors. The sample table holds about 640,000 distinct CDR3 sequences, of which around 21% were seen once. 34% of the sample is held by the ten biggest clonotypes.

The cysteine opens and the phenylalanine closes a CDR3 of 15 amino acids. Here the CDR3 DNA is all that survives: 45 bases in frame from base 1. The germline V gene provides CDR1 KGHDR and CDR2 SFDVKD. The germline ends are 11 bases apart after V is trimmed by 3 bases and J by 4 bases. Here the chain combines TRBV24-1 and TRBJ2-2; the best D guess is TRBD1, with 5 bases matching. The sequence came from a man aged 25 to 40 with Graves' ophthalmopathy. The source material was blood. The sequenced DNA is TGTGCCACCAGTGATGAGACAGTGTTCACCGGGGAGCTGTTTTTT. It translates as CATSDETVFTGELFF.